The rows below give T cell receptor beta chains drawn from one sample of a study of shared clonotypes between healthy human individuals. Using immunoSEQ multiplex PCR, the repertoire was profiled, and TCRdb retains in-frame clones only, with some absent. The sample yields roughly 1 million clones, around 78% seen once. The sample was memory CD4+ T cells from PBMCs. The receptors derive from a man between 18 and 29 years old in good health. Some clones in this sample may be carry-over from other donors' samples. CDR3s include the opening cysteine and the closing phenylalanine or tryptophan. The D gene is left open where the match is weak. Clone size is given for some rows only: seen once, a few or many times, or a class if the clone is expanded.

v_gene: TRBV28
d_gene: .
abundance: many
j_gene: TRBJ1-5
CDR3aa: CASSLYLGTMNQPQHF
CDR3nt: TGTGCCAGCAGTTTATATCTCGGCACGATGAATCAGCCCCAGCATTTT

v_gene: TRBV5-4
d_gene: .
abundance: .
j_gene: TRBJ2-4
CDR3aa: CASSLQGTKNIQYF
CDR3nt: TGTGCCAGCAGCCTACAGGGAACCAAAAACATTCAGTACTTC

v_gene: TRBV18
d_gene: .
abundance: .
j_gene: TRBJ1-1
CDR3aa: CASSPPGPGRTEAFF
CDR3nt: TGTGCCAGCTCACCACCCGGACCAGGGAGGACTGAAGCTTTCTTT

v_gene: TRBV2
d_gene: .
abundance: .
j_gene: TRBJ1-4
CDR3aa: CASSELGRARGEKLFF
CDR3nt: TGTGCCAGCAGTGAATTAGGCAGGGCTAGGGGTGAAAAACTGTTTTTT

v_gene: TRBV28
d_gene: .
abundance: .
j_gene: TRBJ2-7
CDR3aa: CASSDPGLLYEQYF
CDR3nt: TGTGCCAGCAGCGATCCGGGACTCCTTTACGAGCAGTACTTC

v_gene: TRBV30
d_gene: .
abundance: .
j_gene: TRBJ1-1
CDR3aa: CAWSVLGLAFF
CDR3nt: TGTGCCTGGAGTGTATTAGGGTTAGCTTTCTTT

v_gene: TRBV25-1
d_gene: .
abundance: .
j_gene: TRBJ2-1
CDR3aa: CASTTQGSYNEQFF
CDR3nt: TGTGCCAGCACCACGCAGGGTTCCTACAATGAGCAGTTCTTC

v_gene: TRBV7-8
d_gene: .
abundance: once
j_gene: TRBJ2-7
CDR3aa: CASSTQGSGFYEQYF
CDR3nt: TGTGCCAGCAGCACACAGGGTAGCGGTTTCTACGAGCAGTACTTC

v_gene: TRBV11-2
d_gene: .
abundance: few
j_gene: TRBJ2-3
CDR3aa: CASSPSLGVLASTDTQYF
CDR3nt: TGTGCCAGCAGCCCAAGCCTAGGGGTGTTGGCTAGCACAGATACGCAGTATTTT

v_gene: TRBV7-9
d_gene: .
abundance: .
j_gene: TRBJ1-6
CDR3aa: CASSLPIWQGNSPLHF
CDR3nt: TGTGCCAGCAGCTTACCAATATGGCAGGGTAATTCACCCCTCCACTTT

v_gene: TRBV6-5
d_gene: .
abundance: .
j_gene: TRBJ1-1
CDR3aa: CASSNERNTEAFF
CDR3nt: TGTGCCAGCAGTAACGAGAGAAACACTGAAGCTTTCTTT

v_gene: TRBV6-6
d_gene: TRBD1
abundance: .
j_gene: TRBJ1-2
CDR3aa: CASRQQGTHYGYTF
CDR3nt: TGTGCCAGCAGACAACAGGGGACCCACTATGGCTACACCTTC

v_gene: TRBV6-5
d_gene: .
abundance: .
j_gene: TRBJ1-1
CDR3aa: CASSSGATHHEAFF
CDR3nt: TGTGCCAGCAGTTCCGGGGCAACCCACCATGAAGCTTTCTTT

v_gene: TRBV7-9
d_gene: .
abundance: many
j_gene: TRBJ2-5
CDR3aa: CASSLAIETQYF
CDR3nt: TGTGCCAGCAGCTTAGCGATCGAGACCCAGTACTTC

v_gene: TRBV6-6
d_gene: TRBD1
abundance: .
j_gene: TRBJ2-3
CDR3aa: CASSYGTGAADTQYF
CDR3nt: TGTGCCAGCAGTTACGGGACAGGGGCCGCAGATACGCAGTATTTT

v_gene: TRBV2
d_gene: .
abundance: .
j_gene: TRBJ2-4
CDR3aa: CASRNLAAKNIQYF
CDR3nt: TGTGCCAGCAGGAATCTAGCAGCCAAAAACATTCAGTACTTC

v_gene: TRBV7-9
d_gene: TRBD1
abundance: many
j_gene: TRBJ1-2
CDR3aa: CASSSPPFDRDPDYGYTF
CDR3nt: TGTGCCAGCAGCTCCCCGCCGTTCGACAGGGATCCAGACTATGGCTACACCTTC

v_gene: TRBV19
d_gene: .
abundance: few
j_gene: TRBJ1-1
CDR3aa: CASSRILNTEAFF
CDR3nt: TGTGCCAGTAGTAGGATCTTGAACACTGAAGCTTTCTTT

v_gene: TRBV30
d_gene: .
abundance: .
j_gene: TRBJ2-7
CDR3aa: CAWIQGAYEQYF
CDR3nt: TGTGCCTGGATTCAGGGCGCCTACGAGCAGTACTTC

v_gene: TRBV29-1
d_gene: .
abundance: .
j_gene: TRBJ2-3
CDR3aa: CSVESGADTQYF
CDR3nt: TGCAGCGTTGAATCAGGGGCGGATACGCAGTATTTT

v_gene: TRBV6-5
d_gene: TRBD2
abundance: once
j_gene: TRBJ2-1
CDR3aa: CASYSRTSYNEQFF
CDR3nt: TGTGCCAGCTATTCCCGGACTAGCTACAATGAGCAGTTCTTC

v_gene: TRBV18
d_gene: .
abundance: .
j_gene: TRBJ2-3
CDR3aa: CASSPIKGKGSTDTQYF
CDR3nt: TGTGCCAGCTCACCAATCAAAGGGAAGGGGTCCACAGATACGCAGTATTTT

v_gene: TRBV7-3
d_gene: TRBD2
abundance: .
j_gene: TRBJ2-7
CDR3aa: CASSFGTSGRVYEQYF
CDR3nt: TGTGCCAGCAGCTTTGGGACTAGCGGGAGGGTCTACGAGCAGTACTTC

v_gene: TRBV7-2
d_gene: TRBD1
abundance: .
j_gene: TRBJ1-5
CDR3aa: CASSQPGQGSGQPQHF
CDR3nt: TGTGCCAGCAGCCAACCGGGACAGGGGAGCGGACAGCCCCAGCATTTT

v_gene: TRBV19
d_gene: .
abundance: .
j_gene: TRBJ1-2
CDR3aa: CASSPDLNYGYTF
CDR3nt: TGTGCCAGTAGTCCGGACTTGAACTATGGCTACACCTTC

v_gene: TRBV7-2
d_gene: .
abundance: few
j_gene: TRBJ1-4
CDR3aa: CASSASINRVQEKLFF
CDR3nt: TGTGCCAGCAGCGCGAGCATAAACAGGGTTCAAGAAAAACTGTTTTTT

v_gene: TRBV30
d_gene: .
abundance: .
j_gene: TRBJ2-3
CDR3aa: CAWRSPRGTQYF
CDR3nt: TGTGCCTGGAGATCCCCTAGGGGGACGCAGTATTTT

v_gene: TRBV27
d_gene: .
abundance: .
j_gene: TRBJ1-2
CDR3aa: CASRYRDYGYTF
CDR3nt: TGTGCCAGCCGTTACCGGGACTATGGCTACACCTTC

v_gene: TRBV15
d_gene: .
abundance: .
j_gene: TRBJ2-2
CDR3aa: CATSRAGVGGELFF
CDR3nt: TGTGCCACCAGCAGAGCAGGTGTGGGCGGGGAGCTGTTTTTT

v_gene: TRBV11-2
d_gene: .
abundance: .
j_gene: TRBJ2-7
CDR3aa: CASSLDFGPHEQYF
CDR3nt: TGTGCCAGCAGCTTAGATTTTGGCCCCCACGAGCAGTACTTC

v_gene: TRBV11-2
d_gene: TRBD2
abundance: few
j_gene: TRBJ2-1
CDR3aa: CASSLVGSGRYNEQFF
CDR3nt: TGTGCCAGCAGCTTAGTAGGTAGCGGGAGGTACAATGAGCAGTTCTTC

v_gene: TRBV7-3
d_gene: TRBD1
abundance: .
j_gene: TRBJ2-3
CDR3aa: CASSLSTGGVGDTQYF
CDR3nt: TGTGCCAGCAGCTTATCCACAGGGGGCGTAGGAGATACGCAGTATTTT

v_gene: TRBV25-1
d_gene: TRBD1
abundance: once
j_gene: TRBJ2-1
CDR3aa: CASSETSGQGASYNEQFF
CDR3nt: TGTGCCAGCAGTGAAACATCCGGACAGGGCGCATCCTACAATGAGCAGTTCTTC

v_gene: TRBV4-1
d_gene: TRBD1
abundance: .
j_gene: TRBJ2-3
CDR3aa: CASSEGQSTDTQYF
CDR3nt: TGCGCCAGCAGCGAGGGACAGAGCACAGATACGCAGTATTTT

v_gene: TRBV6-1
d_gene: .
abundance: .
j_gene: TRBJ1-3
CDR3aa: CASSLAHSGNTIYF
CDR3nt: TGTGCCAGCAGTTTAGCCCACTCTGGAAACACCATATATTTT

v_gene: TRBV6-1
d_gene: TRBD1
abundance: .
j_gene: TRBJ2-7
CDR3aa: CASSEAGQSYEQYF
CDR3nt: TGTGCCAGCAGTGAAGCGGGACAGTCCTACGAGCAGTACTTC

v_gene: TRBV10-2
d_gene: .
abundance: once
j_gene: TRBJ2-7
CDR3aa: CASSESSFQGYEQYF
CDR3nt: TGCGCCAGCAGTGAGTCTAGTTTCCAGGGGTACGAGCAGTACTTC

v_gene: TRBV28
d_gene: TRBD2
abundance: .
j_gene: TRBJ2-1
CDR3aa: CASKQLAGNEQFF
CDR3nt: TGTGCCAGCAAACAACTAGCGGGCAATGAGCAGTTCTTC

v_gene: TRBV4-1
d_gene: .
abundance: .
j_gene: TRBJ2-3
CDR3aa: CASSQFGTSSTDTQYF
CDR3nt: TGCGCCAGCAGCCAATTCGGGACTTCTAGCACAGATACGCAGTATTTT

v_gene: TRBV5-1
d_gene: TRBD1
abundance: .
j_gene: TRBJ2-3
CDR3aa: CASSSWTGQTDTQYF
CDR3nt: TGCGCCAGCAGCTCGTGGACAGGACAAACAGATACGCAGTATTTT

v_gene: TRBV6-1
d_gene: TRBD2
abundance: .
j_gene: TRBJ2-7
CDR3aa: CASSEQMTSGSSYEQYF
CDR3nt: TGTGCCAGCAGTGAACAAATGACTAGCGGGAGCTCCTACGAGCAGTACTTC

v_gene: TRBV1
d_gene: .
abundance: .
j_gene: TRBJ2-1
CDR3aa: CTSSQEGRLLSYNEQFF
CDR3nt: TGCACCAGCAGCCAAGAAGGCCGGCTTCTTTCCTACAATGAGCAGTTCTTC

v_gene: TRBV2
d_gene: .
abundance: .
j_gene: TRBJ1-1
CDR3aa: CASSKSSPLRSTEAFF
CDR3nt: TGTGCCAGCAGTAAAAGTTCGCCGCTGAGAAGCACTGAAGCTTTCTTT

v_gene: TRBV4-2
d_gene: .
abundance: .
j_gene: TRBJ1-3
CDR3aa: CASSQDLWEGRNTIYF
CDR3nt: TGTGCCAGCAGCCAAGATCTTTGGGAGGGCAGAAACACCATATATTTT